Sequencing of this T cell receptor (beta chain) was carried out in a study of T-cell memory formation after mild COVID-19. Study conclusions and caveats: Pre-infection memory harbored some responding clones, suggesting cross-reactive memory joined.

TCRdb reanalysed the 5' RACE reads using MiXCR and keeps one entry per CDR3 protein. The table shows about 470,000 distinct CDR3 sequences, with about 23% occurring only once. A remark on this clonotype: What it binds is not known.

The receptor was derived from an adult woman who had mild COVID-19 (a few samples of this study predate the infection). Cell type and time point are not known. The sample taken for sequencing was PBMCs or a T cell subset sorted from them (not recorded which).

The CDR3 sequence: CSARDLFGSPETYEQYF. The CDR3 nucleotides are TGCAGTGCTAGAGATCTTTTCGGGTCGCCCGAAACCTACGAGCAGTACTTC. The chain uses TRBV20-1 and TRBJ2-7; the D is unclear. CDR3 length: 17 residues. Trimming removed 0 bases from V and 2 bases from J, with 20 bases in between. Germline V gene data show CDR1 as DFQATT and CDR2 as SNEGSKA (reference sequence).